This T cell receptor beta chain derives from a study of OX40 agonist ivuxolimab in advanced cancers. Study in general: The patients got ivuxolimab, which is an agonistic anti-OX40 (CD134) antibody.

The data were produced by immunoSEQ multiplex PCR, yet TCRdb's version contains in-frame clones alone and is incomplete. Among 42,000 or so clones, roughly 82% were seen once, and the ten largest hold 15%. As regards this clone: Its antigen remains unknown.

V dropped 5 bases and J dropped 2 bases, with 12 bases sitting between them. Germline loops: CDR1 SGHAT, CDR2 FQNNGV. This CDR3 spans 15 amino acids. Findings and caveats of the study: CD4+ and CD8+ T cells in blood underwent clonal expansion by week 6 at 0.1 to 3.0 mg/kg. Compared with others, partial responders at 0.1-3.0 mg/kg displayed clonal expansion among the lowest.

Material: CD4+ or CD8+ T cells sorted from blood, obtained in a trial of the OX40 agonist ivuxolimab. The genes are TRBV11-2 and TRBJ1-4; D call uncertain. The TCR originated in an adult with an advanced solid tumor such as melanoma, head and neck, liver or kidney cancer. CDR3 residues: CASSLLSLTNEKLFF. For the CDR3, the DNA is TGTGCCAGCAGCCTGCTTAGCTTGACTAATGAAAAACTGTTTTTT.